The entry below gives a single TCR beta chain sequence along with its context. Its target is unknown. This sample stems from a study of T cell responses to AZD1222 COVID-19 vaccine. Regarding the study as a whole: Clonal diversity was possibly underestimated; the donors were predominantly white British and more often female.

The CDR3 consists of 15 residues. The V and J ends lost 1 base and 0 bases respectively, with 7 bases between them. The germline V gene encodes CDR1 SNHLY and CDR2 FYNNEI. Sequencing used immunoSEQ multiplex PCR; TCRdb keeps in-frame clones, though not all of them. The sample carries 100,000 or so clones, around nine tenths recorded once. The source of this sequence is an adult in good health. The source material was peripheral blood, sampled on day 0 of AZD1222 vaccination. This chain joins TRBV2 and TRBJ1-5, with a tentative D call TRBD1 (5 bases). The CDR3 spells CASSEGQHSNQPQHF. CDR3 DNA: TGTGCCAGCAGTGAAGGACAGCATAGCAATCAGCCCCAGCATTTT.